The 25 T cell receptor beta chains below all came from one sample that was sequenced in a study of technical replicates of blood from a handful of donors. Here immunoSEQ multiplex PCR was the method, and the copy in TCRdb shows in-frame clones only, minus some. The table shows over 10,000 clones, with almost 80% occurring only once. The sample consisted of PBMCs. The origin of the receptors is a human donor in good health.

The CDR3 reads CASSPGTQYNEQFF. The CDR3 DNA follows: TGTGCCAGCAGCCCAGGGACACAATACAATGAGCAGTTCTTC. The chain carries TRBV11-3 and TRBJ2-1, with D perhaps TRBD1 (6 bases). V lost 5 bases and J 4 bases, leaving 12 bases between the germline ends. Germline lookup yields CDR1 SGHNT and CDR2 YENEEA. The CDR3 loop spans 14 amino acids.

This chain connects TRBV5-1 to TRBJ2-2; 7 bases match TRBD1. The CDR3 sequence is 15 residues long. V trimming: 4 bases; J trimming: 0 bases; junction bases outside the gene matches: 3. Germline V gene lookup returns CDR1 SGHRS and CDR2 YFSETQ. The CDR3 DNA sequence: TGCGCCAGCAGCGTCGGGACAGCGAACACCGGGGAGCTGTTTTTT. Translated: CASSVGTANTGELFF.

The chain carries TRBV19 and TRBJ1-4; D gene ambiguous. The CDR3 has 15 amino acids. Trimming pared 6 bases from V and 3 bases from J, leaving 14 bases between. Germline V gene data show CDR1 as LNHDA and CDR2 as SQIVND (reference sequence). In nucleotides, the CDR3 is TGTGCCAGTAGCCCTTATGAGGGTGCTAATGAAAAACTGTTTTTT. Translated: CASSPYEGANEKLFF.

The rearrangement links TRBV28 to TRBJ1-2; 7 bases fit TRBD1. With 8 bases clipped from V and 5 bases from J, the junction kept 5 bases outside the gene matches. The CDR3 loop spans 12 amino acids. Germline CDR1 is MDHEN and CDR2 is SYDVKM. CDR3: CASRGGAYGYTF. For the CDR3, the DNA is TGTGCCAGCCGAGGGGGCGCATATGGCTACACCTTC.

This rearrangement joins TRBV18 to TRBJ1-1, with 9 bases lining up with TRBD1. The ends lost 6 bases at V and 4 bases at J; junction bases unmatched: 6. Germline V CDR1 and CDR2: KGHSH, LQKENI. The CDR3 contains 14 residues. CDR3 nucleotides: TGTGCCAGCTCCCGGGGACAGGGAGCCACTGAAGCTTTCTTT. It specifies CASSRGQGATEAFF.

This clone appeared a few times. The chain has TRBV30 and TRBJ1-5, with no clear D. This CDR3 spans 15 amino acids. The germline V and J ends were trimmed by 2 bases and 7 bases, with 18 bases remaining between them. The germline V gene has CDR1 GTSNPN and CDR2 SVGIG (reference sequence). CDR3 coding DNA: TGTGCCTGGAGTTTTGGATCCGGTTCGGGGCAGCCCCAGCATTTT. This sequence encodes CAWSFGSGSGQPQHF. The full variable domain, with the rest looked up from reference TRBV30 and TRBJ1-5, is SQTIHQWPATLVQPVGSPLSLECTVEGTSNPNLYWYRQAAGRGLQLLFYSVGIGQISSEVPQNLSASRPQDRQFILSSKKLLLSDSGFYLCAWSFGSGSGQPQHFGDGTRLSIL.

The J gene is TRBJ2-7, the V gene TRBV28, with 11 bases matching TRBD2. There are 16 residues in the CDR3. Germline CDR1 MDHEN, CDR2 SYDVKM. V lost 3 bases and J lost 0; bases outside the gene matches: 4. CDR3 amino acids: CASSFQLAGGSYEQYF. The CDR3 bases are TGTGCCAGCAGTTTTCAGCTAGCGGGAGGCTCCTACGAGCAGTACTTC.

The chain recombines TRBV6-4 with TRBJ2-1; 13 nucleotides line up with TRBD2. Trimming at V came to 6 bases and at J to 8 bases, leaving 10 bases not matched to a gene. From germline, CDR1 is MRHNA and CDR2 SNTAGT. The CDR3 contains 16 residues. The CDR3 DNA sequence: TGTGCCAGCAGCCCGGTAGGGACTAGCGGGACAGATGAGCAGTTCTTC. Amino acids: CASSPVGTSGTDEQFF.

The CDR3 DNA is TGCACCAGCAGCCGTCAGTCTCCCGCAAATGAGCAGTTCTTC. This encodes CTSSRQSPANEQFF. The V and J genes are TRBV1 and TRBJ2-1; TRBD1 is taken as the D call from the table, unchecked against the DNA. TRBV1 is labeled a pseudogene. This CDR3 region has 14 residues.

In this sample, this clone turned up a few times. J is TRBJ2-1 and V is TRBV7-3; 8 bases fit TRBD2. Germline CDR1 is SGHTA and CDR2 is FQGTGA. CDR3 length: 17 amino acids. Losses at the gene ends were 5 bases for V and 5 bases for J; bases not matched to a gene: 14. The CDR3 DNA sequence: TGTGCCAGCAGCCCCCGGGGGGGGGAAGGGAACCACAATGAGCAGTTCTTC. Its protein is CASSPRGGEGNHNEQFF. Full variable domain (rest looked up from reference TRBV7-3 and TRBJ2-1): GAGVSQTPSNKVTEKGKYVELRCDPISGHTALYWYRQSLGQGPEFLIYFQGTGAADDSGLPNDRFFAVRPEGSVSTLKIQRTERGDSAVYLCASSPRGGEGNHNEQFFGPGTRLTVL.

V usage is TRBV7-9 and J usage is TRBJ2-7, with 9 bases lining up with TRBD2. CDR1 SEHNR and CDR2 FQNEAQ come from the germline V gene (reference sequence). The V gene end was trimmed by 0 bases and the J gene end by 7 bases; junction bases not matched to a gene: 13. The CDR3 extends over 17 amino acids. The CDR3 loop reads CASSLASGGRAEGEQYF. The CDR3 DNA follows: TGTGCCAGCAGCTTAGCGTCGGGCGGGAGGGCCGAGGGGGAGCAGTACTTC.

V gene TRBV6-1 combines with J gene TRBJ2-7; 8 bases fit TRBD2. V trimming: 1 base; J trimming: 3 bases; junction bases outside the gene matches: 2. The CDR3 contains 14 residues. CDR1 and CDR2 (germline): MNHNS, SASEGT. CDR3 in DNA: TGTGCCAGCAGTGAAGAAGGGACTAGCTACGAGCAGTACTTC. Its protein is CASSEEGTSYEQYF.

This chain's CDR3 is CASSRQGNQPQHF. The CDR3 DNA follows: TGTGCCAGCAGTAGACAGGGGAATCAGCCCCAGCATTTT. The rearrangement links TRBV2 to TRBJ1-5; 8 nucleotides match TRBD1. Germline V gene lookup returns CDR1 SNHLY and CDR2 FYNNEI. Trimming took 5 bases from V and 4 from J; bases not matched to a gene: 1. The CDR3 is made up of 13 amino acids.

V usage is TRBV19 and J usage is TRBJ1-5; possible D gene TRBD1, 5 bases. This CDR3 contains 12 residues. V was pared by 7 bases and J by 9 bases, with 13 bases between. CDR1 is LNHDA and CDR2 is SQIVND in the germline V gene (reference sequence). The CDR3 is CASMQDSSPQHF. As DNA, the CDR3 is TGTGCCAGTATGCAAGACAGCTCGCCCCAGCATTTT.

V is TRBV5-1 and J is TRBJ1-1; D may be TRBD1 (5 bases). CDR1 and CDR2 (germline): SGHRS, YFSETQ. This CDR3 region has 15 residues. Trimming shortened V by 4 bases and J by 5 bases, and 18 bases separated the two germline ends. CDR3: CASSRVAGLGTEAFF. CDR3 bases: TGCGCCAGCAGCCGAGTTGCGGGGCTTGGAACTGAAGCTTTCTTT.

V gene TRBV6-1 combines with J gene TRBJ2-6, with D unclear. The ends were cut back, 2 bases at V and 0 bases at J, with 5 bases in the middle. The CDR3 contains 15 residues. The germline V gene encodes CDR1 MNHNS and CDR2 SASEGT. The CDR3 spells CASSEHNSGANVLTF. The CDR3 bases are TGTGCCAGCAGTGAACACAACTCTGGGGCCAACGTCCTGACTTTC.

This clone was seen only a few times. The rearrangement joins TRBV7-2 to TRBJ2-1; a possible D gene is TRBD2 (5 bases). CDR1 and CDR2 from the germline V gene are SGHTA and FQGNSA. The V and J ends lost 5 bases and 4 bases respectively, with 12 bases between them. The CDR3 spans 14 residues. The CDR3 nucleotides read TGTGCCAGCAGCCACGGGGAGAGGTACAATGAGCAGTTCTTC. It encodes CASSHGERYNEQFF.

The chain has TRBV28 and TRBJ1-1, with a weak D call TRBD1 (6 bases). The length of the CDR3 is 14 residues. CDR1 and CDR2 from the germline V gene are MDHEN and SYDVKM. V lost 3 bases, J lost 4 bases, and 12 bases lay in between. The CDR3 loop reads CASSFRGARTEAFF. The CDR3 region has the DNA TGTGCCAGCAGTTTTCGGGGGGCGCGCACTGAAGCTTTCTTT.

This CDR3 is CASSYLGGTLLDEQYF. CDR3 sequence (DNA): TGTGCCAGCAGTTACCTTGGCGGGACCCTTTTAGATGAGCAGTACTTC. V usage is TRBV6-5 and J usage is TRBJ2-7, with TRBD2 as a possible D gene (6 bases). Germline V gene lookup returns CDR1 MNHEY and CDR2 SVGAGI. The length of the CDR3 is 16 residues. V lost 2 bases and J 7 bases, leaving 21 bases between the germline ends.

This clone was seen a few times. This chain connects TRBV11-2 to TRBJ2-1; 14 bases line up with TRBD2. Germline V gene data show CDR1 as SGHAT and CDR2 as FQNNGV. After removal of 2 bases from V and 10 bases from J, the junction contained 10 bases not matched to a gene. The CDR3 sequence is 17 residues long. The CDR3 coding sequence is TGTGCCAGCAGCTTAACAGCCGGGACTAGCGGGAGACAGGAGCAGTTCTTC. Translated: CASSLTAGTSGRQEQFF.

The V call is TRBV5-6, the J call TRBJ1-4, with no clear D. This CDR3 has 14 amino acids. Germline V gene sequence: CDR1 SGHDT, CDR2 YYEEEE. The germline V and J ends were trimmed by 4 bases and 5 bases, with 12 bases remaining between them. The CDR3 loop reads CASSSVTGNEKLFF. The CDR3 DNA sequence: TGTGCCAGCAGCAGCGTCACCGGGAATGAAAAACTGTTTTTT.

The rearrangement uses TRBV5-6 and TRBJ2-1; 8 positions match TRBD2. The CDR3 runs to 15 residues. J was trimmed by 7 bases and V by 2 bases; bases with no gene match: 8. Germline V gene data show CDR1 as SGHDT and CDR2 as YYEEEE. CDR3 sequence reads: CASSLRAGAPNEQFF. CDR3 DNA: TGTGCCAGCAGCTTACGAGCGGGAGCTCCTAATGAGCAGTTCTTC.

The rearrangement uses TRBV27 and TRBJ2-1; D call uncertain. Germline values: CDR1 MNHEY, CDR2 SMNVEV (reference sequence). Trimming removed 4 bases at V and 9 bases at J, with 10 bases between. The CDR3 has 12 amino acids. The chain's CDR3 is CASSSQYGEQFF. DNA for the CDR3: TGTGCCAGCAGTTCCCAGTATGGTGAGCAGTTCTTC.

This clone has more than one count but fewer than ten. The chain joins TRBV19 to TRBJ2-7, with 8 bases fitting TRBD1. Germline CDR1 reads LNHDA; CDR2 reads SQIVND (reference sequence). The CDR3 runs 15 residues. The J segment lost 5 bases and the V segment lost 0 bases, leaving 6 bases of the junction unmatched. CDR3: CASSIEGQAGDEQYF. The CDR3 coding sequence is TGTGCCAGTAGTATAGAGGGACAGGCCGGGGACGAGCAGTACTTC.

Note on this clone: A junction end diverges from the germline sequence, so it may reflect a read error. This chain connects TRBV7-2 to TRBJ2-1; tentatively, D is TRBD2 (6 bases). The CDR3 is made up of 11 amino acids. From germline, CDR1 is SGHTA and CDR2 FQGNSA. The CDR3 spells CASSLVAGPLF. CDR3 bases: TGTGCCAGCAGCTTAGTCGCGGGGCCACTCTTC.